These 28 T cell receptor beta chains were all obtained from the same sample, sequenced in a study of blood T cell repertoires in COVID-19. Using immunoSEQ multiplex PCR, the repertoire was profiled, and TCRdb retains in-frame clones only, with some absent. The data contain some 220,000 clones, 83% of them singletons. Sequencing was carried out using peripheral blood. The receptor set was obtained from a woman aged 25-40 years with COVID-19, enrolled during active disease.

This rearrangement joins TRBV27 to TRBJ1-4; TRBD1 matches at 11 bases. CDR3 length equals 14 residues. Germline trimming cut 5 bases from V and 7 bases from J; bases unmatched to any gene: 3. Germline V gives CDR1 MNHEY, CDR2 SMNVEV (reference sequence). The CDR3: CASSPGTGGEKLFF. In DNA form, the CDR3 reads TGTGCCAGCAGTCCGGGGACAGGGGGTGAAAAACTGTTTTTT.

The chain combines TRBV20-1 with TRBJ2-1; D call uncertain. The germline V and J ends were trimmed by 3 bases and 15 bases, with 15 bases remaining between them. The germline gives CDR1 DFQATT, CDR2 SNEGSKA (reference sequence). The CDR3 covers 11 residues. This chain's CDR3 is CSASFSDIRFF. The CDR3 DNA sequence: TGCAGTGCTAGTTTTAGTGACATTCGGTTCTTC.

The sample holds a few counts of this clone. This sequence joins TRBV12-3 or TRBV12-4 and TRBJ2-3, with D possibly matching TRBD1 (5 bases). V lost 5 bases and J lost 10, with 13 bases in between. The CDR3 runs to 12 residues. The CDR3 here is CASSGAHSPQYF. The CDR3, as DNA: TGTGCCAGCAGTGGGGCTCACAGTCCGCAGTATTTT.

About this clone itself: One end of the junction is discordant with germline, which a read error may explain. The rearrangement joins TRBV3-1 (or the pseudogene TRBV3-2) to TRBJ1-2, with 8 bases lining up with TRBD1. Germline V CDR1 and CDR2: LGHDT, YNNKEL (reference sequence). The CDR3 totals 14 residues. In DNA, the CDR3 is TGTGCCAGCAGTCAAGTTACAGGGGGAAGTGGCTACACCTTC. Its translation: CASSQVTGGSGYTF.

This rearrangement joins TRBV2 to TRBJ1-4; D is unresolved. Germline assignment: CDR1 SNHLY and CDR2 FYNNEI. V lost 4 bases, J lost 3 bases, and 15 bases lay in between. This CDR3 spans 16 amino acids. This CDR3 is CASSGPRLGSNEKLFF. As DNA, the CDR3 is TGTGCCAGCAGTGGGCCCAGACTCGGGTCTAATGAAAAACTGTTTTTT.

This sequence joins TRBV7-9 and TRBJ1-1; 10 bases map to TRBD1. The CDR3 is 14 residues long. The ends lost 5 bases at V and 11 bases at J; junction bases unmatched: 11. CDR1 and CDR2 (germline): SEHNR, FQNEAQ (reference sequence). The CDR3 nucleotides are TGTGCCAGCAGCCCGGGGACAGGGGCAAGAGGGGCTTTCTTT. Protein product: CASSPGTGARGAFF.

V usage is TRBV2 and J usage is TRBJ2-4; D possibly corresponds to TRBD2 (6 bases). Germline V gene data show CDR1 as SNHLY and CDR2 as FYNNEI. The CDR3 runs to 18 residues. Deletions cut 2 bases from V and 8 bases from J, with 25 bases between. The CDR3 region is CASSEKFPLEGVRDIQYF. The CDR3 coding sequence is TGTGCCAGCAGTGAAAAATTCCCTTTGGAGGGAGTTCGCGACATTCAGTACTTC.

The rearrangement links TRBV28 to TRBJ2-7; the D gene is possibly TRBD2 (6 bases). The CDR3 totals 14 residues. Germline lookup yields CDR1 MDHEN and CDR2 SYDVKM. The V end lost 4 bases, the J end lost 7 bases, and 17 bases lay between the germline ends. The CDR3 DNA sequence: TGTGCCAGCAGTTCCGGGGACTGGAGAGGGGAGCAGTACTTC. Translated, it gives CASSSGDWRGEQYF.

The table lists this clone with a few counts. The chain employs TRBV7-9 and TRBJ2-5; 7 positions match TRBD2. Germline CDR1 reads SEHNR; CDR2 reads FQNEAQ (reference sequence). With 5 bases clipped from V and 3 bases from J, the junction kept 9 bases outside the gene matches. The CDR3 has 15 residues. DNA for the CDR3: TGTGCCAGCAGCGCAAAAAATCTAGCGGAAGAGACCCAGTACTTC. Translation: CASSAKNLAEETQYF.

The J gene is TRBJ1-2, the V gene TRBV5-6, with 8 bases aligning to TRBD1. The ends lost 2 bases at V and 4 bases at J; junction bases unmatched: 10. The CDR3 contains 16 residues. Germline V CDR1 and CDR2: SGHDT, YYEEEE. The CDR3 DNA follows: TGTGCCAGCAGCTTTAATGACAGGGGTACTCTCTATGGCTACACCTTC. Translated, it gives CASSFNDRGTLYGYTF. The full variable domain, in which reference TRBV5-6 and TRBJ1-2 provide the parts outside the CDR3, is DAGVTQSPTHLIKTRGQQVTLRCSPKSGHDTVSWYQQALGQGPQFIFQYYEEEERQRGNFPDRFSGHQFPNYSSELNVNALLLGDSALYLCASSFNDRGTLYGYTFGSGTRLTVV.

CDR3 sequence reads: CASTRYTEAFF. The CDR3 DNA is TGTGCCAGTACCCGTTACACTGAAGCTTTCTTT. The V gene is TRBV19, the J gene TRBJ1-1; D is uncertain. This CDR3 comprises 11 residues. Trimming pared 7 bases from V and 3 bases from J, leaving 6 bases between. Germline V gene lookup returns CDR1 LNHDA and CDR2 SQIVND (reference sequence).

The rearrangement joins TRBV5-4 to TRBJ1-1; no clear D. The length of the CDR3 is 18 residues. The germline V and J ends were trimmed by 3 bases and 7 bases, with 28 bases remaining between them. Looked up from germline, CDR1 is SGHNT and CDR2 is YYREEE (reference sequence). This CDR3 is CASSSPPGMIPRKGEAFF. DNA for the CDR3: TGTGCCAGCAGCTCCCCCCCGGGAATGATCCCTCGGAAGGGTGAAGCTTTCTTT.

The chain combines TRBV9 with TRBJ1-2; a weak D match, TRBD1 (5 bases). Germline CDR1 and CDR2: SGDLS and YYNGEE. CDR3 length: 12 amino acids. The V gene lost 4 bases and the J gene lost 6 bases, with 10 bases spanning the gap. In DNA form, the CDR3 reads TGTGCCAGCAGCTCCAGGGTAGATGGCTACACCTTC. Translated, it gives CASSSRVDGYTF.

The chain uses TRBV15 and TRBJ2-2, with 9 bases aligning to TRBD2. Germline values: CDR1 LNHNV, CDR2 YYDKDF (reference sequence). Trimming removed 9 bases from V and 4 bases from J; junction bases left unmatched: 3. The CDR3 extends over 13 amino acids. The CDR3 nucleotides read TGTGCCACTCAGACTAGCGGCACCGGGGAGCTGTTTTTT. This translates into CATQTSGTGELFF.

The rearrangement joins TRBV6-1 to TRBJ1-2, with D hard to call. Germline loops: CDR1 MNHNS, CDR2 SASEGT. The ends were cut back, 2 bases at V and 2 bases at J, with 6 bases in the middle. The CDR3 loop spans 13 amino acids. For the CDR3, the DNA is TGTGCCAGCAGTGAAACGAGGAACTATGGCTACACCTTC. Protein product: CASSETRNYGYTF.

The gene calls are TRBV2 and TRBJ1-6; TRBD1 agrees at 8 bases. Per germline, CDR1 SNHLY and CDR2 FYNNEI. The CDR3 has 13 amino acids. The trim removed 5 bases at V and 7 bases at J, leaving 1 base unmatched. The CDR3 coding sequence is TGTGCCAGCAGTCCAGGGGGCAATTCACCCCTCCACTTT. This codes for CASSPGGNSPLHF.

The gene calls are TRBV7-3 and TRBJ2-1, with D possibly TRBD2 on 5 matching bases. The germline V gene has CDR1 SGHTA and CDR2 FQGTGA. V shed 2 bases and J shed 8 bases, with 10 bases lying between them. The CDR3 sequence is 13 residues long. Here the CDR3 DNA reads TGTGCCAGCAGCTTATCTTCACTAGATGAGCAGTTCTTC. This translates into CASSLSSLDEQFF.

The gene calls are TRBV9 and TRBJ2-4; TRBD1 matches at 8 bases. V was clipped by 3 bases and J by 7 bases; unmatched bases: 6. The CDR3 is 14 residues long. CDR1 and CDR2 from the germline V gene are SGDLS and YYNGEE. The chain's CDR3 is CASSAEDRVNIQYF. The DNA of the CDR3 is TGTGCCAGCAGCGCAGAGGACAGGGTGAACATTCAGTACTTC.

As DNA, the CDR3 is TGTGCCAGCAGCGTAGGACTCAAAGAGACCCAGTACTTC. Translation: CASSVGLKETQYF. The chain links TRBV9 to TRBJ2-5, with D unclear. Trimming pared 0 bases from V and 3 bases from J, leaving 6 bases between. Germline loops: CDR1 SGDLS, CDR2 YYNGEE. The CDR3 sequence is 13 residues long.

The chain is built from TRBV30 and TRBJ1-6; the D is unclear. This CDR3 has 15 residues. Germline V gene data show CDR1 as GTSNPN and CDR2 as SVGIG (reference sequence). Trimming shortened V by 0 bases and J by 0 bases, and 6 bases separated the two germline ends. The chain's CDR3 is CAWSVPSSYNSPLHF. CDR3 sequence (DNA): TGTGCCTGGAGTGTACCCAGCTCCTATAATTCACCCCTCCACTTT.

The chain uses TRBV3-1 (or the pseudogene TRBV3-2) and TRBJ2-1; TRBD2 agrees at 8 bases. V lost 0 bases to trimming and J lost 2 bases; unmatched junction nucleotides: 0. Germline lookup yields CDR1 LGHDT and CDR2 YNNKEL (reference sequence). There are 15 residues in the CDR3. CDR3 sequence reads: CASSQDGRAYNEQFF. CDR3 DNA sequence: TGTGCCAGCAGCCAAGACGGGAGGGCCTACAATGAGCAGTTCTTC.

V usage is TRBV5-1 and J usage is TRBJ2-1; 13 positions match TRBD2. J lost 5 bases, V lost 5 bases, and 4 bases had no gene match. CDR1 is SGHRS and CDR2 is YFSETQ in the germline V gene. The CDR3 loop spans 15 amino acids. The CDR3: CASSPGLAGDNEQFF. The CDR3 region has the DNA TGCGCCAGCAGTCCTGGACTAGCGGGGGACAATGAGCAGTTCTTC. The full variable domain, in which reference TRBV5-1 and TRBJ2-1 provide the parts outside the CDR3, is KAGVTQTPRYLIKTRGQQVTLSCSPISGHRSVSWYQQTPGQGLQFLFEYFSETQRNKGNFPGRFSGRQFSNSRSEMNVSTLELGDSALYLCASSPGLAGDNEQFFGPGTRLTVL.

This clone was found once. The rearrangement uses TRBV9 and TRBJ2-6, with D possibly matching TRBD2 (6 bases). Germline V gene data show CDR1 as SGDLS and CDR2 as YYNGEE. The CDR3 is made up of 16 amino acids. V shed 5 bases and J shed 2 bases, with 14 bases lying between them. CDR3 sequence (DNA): TGTGCCAGCAGTATACTGAGGGAGGCTGGGGCCAACGTCCTGACTTTC. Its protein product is CASSILREAGANVLTF.

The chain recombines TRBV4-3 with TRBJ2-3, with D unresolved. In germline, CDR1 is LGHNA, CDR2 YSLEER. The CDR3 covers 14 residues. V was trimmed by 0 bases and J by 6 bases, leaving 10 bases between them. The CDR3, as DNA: TGCGCCAGCAGCCAAGAAATACGGTCTGATACGCAGTATTTT. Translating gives CASSQEIRSDTQYF.

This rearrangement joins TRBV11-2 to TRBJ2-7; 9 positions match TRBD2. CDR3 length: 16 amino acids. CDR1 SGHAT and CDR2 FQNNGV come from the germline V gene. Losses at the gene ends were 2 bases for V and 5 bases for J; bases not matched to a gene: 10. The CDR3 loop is CASSLQALAGTHEQYF. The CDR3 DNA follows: TGTGCCAGCAGCTTACAAGCCCTAGCGGGAACGCACGAGCAGTACTTC.

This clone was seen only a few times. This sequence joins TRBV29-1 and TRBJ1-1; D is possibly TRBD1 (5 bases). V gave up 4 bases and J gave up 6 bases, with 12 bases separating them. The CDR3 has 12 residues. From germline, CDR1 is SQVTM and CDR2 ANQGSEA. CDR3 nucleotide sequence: TGCAGCGTTGGGGACTTAGGAGCTGAAGCTTTCTTT. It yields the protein CSVGDLGAEAFF.

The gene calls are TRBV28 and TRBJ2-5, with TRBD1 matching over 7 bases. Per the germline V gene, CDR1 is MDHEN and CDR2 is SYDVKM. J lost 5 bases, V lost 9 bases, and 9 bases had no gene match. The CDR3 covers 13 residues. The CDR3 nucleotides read TGTGCCAGGAGAACAGGGGACGGGGAGACCCAGTACTTC. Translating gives CARRTGDGETQYF.

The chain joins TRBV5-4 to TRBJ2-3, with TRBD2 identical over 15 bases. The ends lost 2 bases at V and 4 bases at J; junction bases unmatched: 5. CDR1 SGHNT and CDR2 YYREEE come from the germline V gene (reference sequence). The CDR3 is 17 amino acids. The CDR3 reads CASSFGLAGGPADTQYF. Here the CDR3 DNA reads TGTGCCAGCAGCTTCGGACTAGCGGGAGGGCCCGCAGATACGCAGTATTTT.